These 31 T cell receptor beta chains came from one sample sequenced in a study of T-cell reconstitution after alpha-beta-depleted transplantation in children. Unique molecular identifiers tagged the TCRbeta library. MiXCR, applied by TCRdb to the PCR reads, yields one record per CDR3 protein. This sample has about 280,000 distinct CDR3 sequences, with under 14% found just once. Sequencing used peripheral blood, obtained 180 days after TCRalphabeta/CD19-depleted stem cell transplant. Receptor source: a male patient aged 2 to 9 who had a stem cell transplant for chronic granulomatous disease, so the T cells may come from the graft donor.

Many counts were recorded for this clonotype. The V call is TRBV20-1, the J call TRBJ2-5, with 13 bases identical to TRBD2. This CDR3 has 18 amino acids. The junction had 12 bases not matched to a gene; V was cut back by 5 bases and J by 0 bases. Germline V lookup: CDR1 DFQATT, CDR2 SNEGSKA (reference sequence). CDR3 coding DNA: TGCAGTGCTCTGACTAGCGGGGGGACCTTATGGTACCAAGAGACCCAGTACTTC. This codes for CSALTSGGTLWYQETQYF.

This clonotype showed up many times. The chain employs TRBV6-2 or TRBV6-3 and TRBJ1-4; a possible D gene is TRBD1 (6 bases). Germline lookup yields CDR1 MNHEY and CDR2 SVGEGT. The CDR3 is 15 amino acids. Trimming cost V 3 bases and J 6 bases, with 14 bases left between them. The DNA of the CDR3 is TGTGCCAGCAGTTATACAGGGATCGTTGATGAAAAACTGTTTTTT. Translating gives CASSYTGIVDEKLFF.

There are many counts of this clonotype. The genes are TRBV18 and TRBJ2-1; D call uncertain. The germline gives CDR1 KGHSH, CDR2 LQKENI. The CDR3 consists of 13 residues. V was shortened by 4 bases and J by 6 bases, with 10 bases between the two germline ends. CDR3 residues: CASSRTDSNEQFF. CDR3 sequence (DNA): TGTGCCAGCTCACGCACAGATTCCAATGAGCAGTTCTTC.

This clonotype has ten or more counts. The chain couples TRBV29-1 to TRBJ2-3; D call uncertain. V lost 8 bases to trimming and J lost 6 bases, with 9 bases between them. Germline V gives CDR1 SQVTM, CDR2 ANQGSEA. The length of the CDR3 is 10 residues. In DNA, the CDR3 is TGCAGCTCTGGGTGGGATACGCAGTATTTT. Amino acid sequence: CSSGWDTQYF.

In this sample, this clonotype turned up many times. The genes are TRBV6-2 or TRBV6-3 and TRBJ1-5; 9 bases are shared with TRBD1. The germline CDR1 and CDR2 sequences are MNHEY and SVGEGT. CDR3 length equals 15 residues. After removal of 4 bases from V and 2 bases from J, the junction contained 3 bases not matched to a gene. The CDR3 reads CASSSTGGGNQPQHF. CDR3 DNA sequence: TGTGCCAGCAGTTCGACAGGGGGAGGCAATCAGCCCCAGCATTTT.

This clonotype was recorded many times. This sequence joins TRBV20-1 and TRBJ2-1; weak D call: TRBD2 (5 bases). Trimming removed 3 bases at V and 6 bases at J, with 12 bases between. Germline V gene data show CDR1 as DFQATT and CDR2 as SNEGSKA (reference sequence). There are 13 residues in the CDR3. The CDR3 is CSASRGVINEQFF. For the CDR3, the DNA is TGCAGTGCTAGCCGGGGAGTGATCAATGAGCAGTTCTTC.

Details on this clonotype: A much larger clone lies one base from this, so it may be a read error. The V call is TRBV6-5, the J call TRBJ2-1; D might be TRBD2 (7 bases). The CDR3 is 18 residues long. V dropped 0 bases and J dropped 5 bases, with 20 bases sitting between them. Per germline, CDR1 MNHEY and CDR2 SVGAGI. CDR3 DNA: TGTGCCAGCAGTTACTCTAGGACTAGGGGGATGTTCAACAATGAGCAGTTCTTC. Residues: CASSYSRTRGMFNNEQFF.

This clonotype was counted many times. The V and J genes are TRBV5-1 and TRBJ2-1; D call uncertain. Germline-derived CDR1 and CDR2 are SGHRS and YFSETQ. Trimming stripped 0 bases from V and 5 bases from J, with 12 bases between. This CDR3 comprises 15 residues. The DNA for the CDR3 is TGCGCCAGCAGCTTGGGGCAGGTCACAAACAATGAGCAGTTCTTC. It specifies CASSLGQVTNNEQFF.

There are many counts of this clonotype. V is TRBV9 and J is TRBJ2-1; no clear D. The germline V gene has CDR1 SGDLS and CDR2 YYNGEE. The CDR3 spans 16 residues. V was pared by 3 bases and J by 0 bases, with 13 bases between. CDR3 amino acids: CASSGNKLSSYNEQFF. The CDR3 DNA reads as TGTGCCAGCAGCGGTAATAAACTCAGCTCCTACAATGAGCAGTTCTTC.

This chain links TRBV5-4 with TRBJ1-6, with D maybe TRBD1 (6 bases). V lost 0 bases and J 7 bases, leaving 14 bases between the germline ends. The CDR3 length is 16 residues. Germline V gene lookup returns CDR1 SGHNT and CDR2 YYREEE (reference sequence). The CDR3 protein is CASSLGGPRGNSPLHF. The CDR3 nucleotides read TGTGCCAGCAGCTTGGGGGGGCCAAGGGGGAATTCACCCCTCCACTTT.

This clonotype occurred many times. V and J are TRBV5-1 and TRBJ2-2, with TRBD1 matching over 8 bases. The CDR3 totals 16 residues. V lost 0 bases and J lost 5; bases outside the gene matches: 6. The germline V gene encodes CDR1 SGHRS and CDR2 YFSETQ. CDR3 DNA: TGCGCCAGCAGCTTGGGTCAGGGGGCAGAGACCGGGGAGCTGTTTTTT. Translation: CASSLGQGAETGELFF.

This clonotype has ten or more counts. The chain employs TRBV5-6 and TRBJ2-2, with D maybe TRBD2 (5 bases). This CDR3 is 16 amino acids long. The germline V gene has CDR1 SGHDT and CDR2 YYEEEE. Trimming stripped 0 bases from V and 1 base from J, with 10 bases between. The CDR3 nucleotides read TGTGCCAGCAGCTTGGGAGGGTTTCTGAACACCGGGGAGCTGTTTTTT. Amino acids: CASSLGGFLNTGELFF. The full variable domain, in which reference TRBV5-6 and TRBJ2-2 provide the parts outside the CDR3, is DAGVTQSPTHLIKTRGQQVTLRCSPKSGHDTVSWYQQALGQGPQFIFQYYEEEERQRGNFPDRFSGHQFPNYSSELNVNALLLGDSALYLCASSLGGFLNTGELFFGEGSRLTVL.

Many counts were recorded for this clonotype. The chain couples TRBV18 to TRBJ1-6, with no clear D. The CDR3 is 12 residues long. The germline V gene encodes CDR1 KGHSH and CDR2 LQKENI. V was shortened by 4 bases and J by 10 bases, with 8 bases between the two germline ends. The CDR3 reads CASSLPGSPLHF. CDR3 in DNA: TGTGCCAGCTCACTGCCTGGGTCACCCCTCCACTTT.

At least ten counts were recorded for this clonotype. The chain is built from TRBV20-1 and TRBJ2-7; D is possibly TRBD2 (6 bases). V lost 3 bases to trimming and J lost 4 bases, with 19 bases between them. CDR1 DFQATT and CDR2 SNEGSKA come from the germline V gene (reference sequence). CDR3 length equals 15 residues. In nucleotides, the CDR3 is TGCAGTGCTAGCCCCTGGCCCGGGACTGTGTACGAGCAGTACTTC. This gives the protein CSASPWPGTVYEQYF.

The sample holds many counts of this clonotype. The chain recombines TRBV6-5 with TRBJ1-5; 12 nucleotides line up with TRBD1. Germline V CDR1 and CDR2: MNHEY, SVGAGI. The CDR3 is 21 residues long. Trimming at V came to 8 bases and at J to 0 bases, leaving 20 bases not matched to a gene. CDR3 sequence (DNA): TGTGCCAGCGGAACGTTAACGGGACAGGGGGCATTGGGTATTAGCAATCAGCCCCAGCATTTT. Its translation is CASGTLTGQGALGISNQPQHF.

This clonotype came up many times. This chain uses TRBV29-1 with TRBJ1-1; D is unresolved. Germline CDR1 SQVTM, CDR2 ANQGSEA. This CDR3 has 13 amino acids. Deletions cut 6 bases from V and 0 bases from J, with 11 bases between. The CDR3 reads CSVLSHLNTEAFF. The CDR3 DNA sequence: TGCAGCGTCCTAAGCCACCTGAACACTGAAGCTTTCTTT.

This chain links TRBV7-9 with TRBJ1-4; no firm D call. Germline-derived CDR1 and CDR2 are SEHNR and FQNEAQ (reference sequence). Trimming removed 5 bases from V and 11 bases from J, with 12 bases in between. This CDR3 is built from 12 residues. In DNA form, the CDR3 reads TGTGCCAGCAGCGTGATTGAAGAGAAACTGTTTTTT. Translated, it gives CASSVIEEKLFF.

In its sample, this clonotype was seen a few times. The rearrangement links TRBV30 to TRBJ2-7, with no clear D. V dropped 0 bases and J dropped 3 bases, with 9 bases sitting between them. This CDR3 spans 13 amino acids. Germline CDR1 reads GTSNPN; CDR2 reads SVGIG (reference sequence). In DNA form, the CDR3 reads TGTGCCTGGAGTGTAGGCTGGGGCTACGAGCAGTACTTC. As protein: CAWSVGWGYEQYF.

In its sample, this clonotype was seen many times. The chain uses TRBV10-3 and TRBJ2-7; D remains ambiguous. Trimming stripped 3 bases from V and 2 bases from J, with 11 bases between. Germline lookup yields CDR1 ENHRY and CDR2 SYGVKD. This CDR3 is built from 14 residues. The CDR3 nucleotides are TGTGCCATCAGTGACACGGAGTTGACCTACGAGCAGTACTTC. Amino acids: CAISDTELTYEQYF.

This clonotype was seen more than once but under ten times. The chain links TRBV11-3 to TRBJ1-5; maybe TRBD1 (6 bases). Germline CDR1 is SGHNT and CDR2 is YENEEA. Deletions cut 1 base from V and 5 bases from J, with 12 bases between. The CDR3 is 15 residues long. This CDR3 is CASSLGGGRYQPQHF. CDR3 DNA sequence: TGTGCCAGCAGCTTAGGGGGGGGGCGCTATCAGCCCCAGCATTTT.

This clonotype came up many times. This chain joins TRBV5-1 and TRBJ2-7, with 16 bases identical to TRBD2. CDR1 is SGHRS and CDR2 is YFSETQ in the germline V gene. The CDR3 extends over 17 amino acids. The J segment lost 7 bases and the V segment lost 3 bases, leaving 10 bases of the junction unmatched. The CDR3 nucleotides are TGCGCCAGCAGCTCCGGGACTAGCGGGAGGGCCGTCGTAGAGCAGTACTTC. This gives the protein CASSSGTSGRAVVEQYF.

In this sample, this clonotype turned up many times. The rearrangement uses TRBV15 and TRBJ2-2; possible D gene TRBD1, 6 bases. The CDR3 contains 16 residues. Trimming cost V 0 bases and J 3 bases, with 11 bases left between them. Germline V gene sequence: CDR1 LNHNV, CDR2 YYDKDF (reference sequence). CDR3 loop: CATSRDLDSYTGELFF. As DNA, the CDR3 is TGTGCCACCAGCAGAGATTTGGACAGCTACACCGGGGAGCTGTTTTTT. Full variable domain (rest looked up from reference TRBV15 and TRBJ2-2): DAMVIQNPRYQVTQFGKPVTLSCSQTLNHNVMYWYQQKSSQAPKLLFHYYDKDFNNEADTPDNFQSRRPNTSFCFLDIRSPGLGDTAMYLCATSRDLDSYTGELFFGEGSRLTVL.

This clonotype has ten or more counts. Here the CDR3 reads CASSPAETQYF. DNA for the CDR3: TGTGCCAGCAGTCCCGCAGAGACCCAGTACTTC. The J gene is TRBJ2-5, the V gene TRBV12-3 or TRBV12-4, with D unclear. V lost 5 bases to trimming and J lost 4 bases, with 5 bases between them. This CDR3 contains 11 residues.

This clonotype was seen ten or more times. The rearrangement joins TRBV20-1 to TRBJ1-5; D is unclear. The V gene's germline CDR1 is DFQATT and CDR2 SNEGSKA (reference sequence). CDR3 size: 12 residues. The V and J ends lost 5 bases and 1 base respectively, with 6 bases between them. Written as DNA, the CDR3 is TGCAGTGCTTTCGCAAGCAATCAGCCCCAGCATTTT. Its translation is CSAFASNQPQHF.

There are many counts of this clonotype. The chain has TRBV20-1 and TRBJ2-1; possibly TRBD2 for D (6 bases). The CDR3 totals 11 residues. From germline, CDR1 is DFQATT and CDR2 SNEGSKA (reference sequence). V lost 6 bases and J 12 bases, leaving 15 bases between the germline ends. The CDR3 nucleotides read TGCAGTGCCACCTCGAGGGGAGGGCAGTTCTTC. This translates into CSATSRGGQFF.

This clonotype was detected only a few times. CDR3 residues: CASSRGDRVDQPQHF. The CDR3 region has the DNA TGCGCCAGCAGCCGGGGGGACAGGGTGGATCAGCCCCAGCATTTT. This sequence joins TRBV4-1 and TRBJ1-5; the match to TRBD1 covers 9 bases. Germline V gene data show CDR1 as MGHRA and CDR2 as YSYEKL. V was clipped by 4 bases and J by 5 bases; unmatched bases: 6. The CDR3 length is 15 residues.

This clonotype was detected ten times or more. This chain uses TRBV7-6 with TRBJ2-7; D is undetermined. The V end was cut by 3 bases, the J end by 2 bases, with 11 bases between. Germline CDR1 is SGHVS and CDR2 is FNYEAQ. This CDR3 contains 14 residues. CDR3: CASSFPPRAYEQYF. The DNA for the CDR3 is TGTGCCAGCAGCTTCCCACCGCGAGCCTACGAGCAGTACTTC.

This clonotype showed up many times. The rearrangement joins TRBV28 to TRBJ1-4, with no clear D. CDR1 is MDHEN and CDR2 is SYDVKM in the germline V gene. V was trimmed by 5 bases and J by 0 bases, leaving 10 bases between them. This CDR3 has 15 amino acids. CDR3 sequence: CASSPIVATNEKLFF. CDR3 coding DNA: TGTGCCAGCAGTCCCATAGTTGCAACTAATGAAAAACTGTTTTTT.

The chain employs TRBV10-3 and TRBJ2-7; D may match TRBD1 or TRBD2 (5 bases each). The germline gives CDR1 ENHRY, CDR2 SYGVKD. The CDR3 has 16 residues. Trimming removed 2 bases at V and 5 bases at J, with 19 bases between. CDR3 sequence reads: CAISEIVRDGGDEQYF. As DNA, the CDR3 is TGTGCCATCAGTGAGATAGTTCGGGACGGAGGCGACGAGCAGTACTTC.

The sample holds many counts of this clonotype. The chain employs TRBV12-3 or TRBV12-4 and TRBJ2-2; perhaps TRBD1 as D (6 bases). The CDR3 has 13 amino acids. With 8 bases removed from V and 5 bases from J, the gap between germline ends came to 12 bases. CDR3 DNA: TGTGCCAGCCGGGACACTCGGACCGGGGAGCTGTTTTTT. This encodes CASRDTRTGELFF.

In its sample, this clonotype was seen many times. The rearrangement joins TRBV12-3 or TRBV12-4 to TRBJ2-1; TRBD1 aligns across 8 bases. The CDR3 has 15 amino acids. V lost 2 bases, J lost 5 bases, and 5 bases stayed unmatched. The CDR3 sequence: CASSLTGGVNNEQFF. The CDR3 DNA reads TGTGCCAGCAGTTTAACAGGGGGAGTAAACAATGAGCAGTTCTTC.